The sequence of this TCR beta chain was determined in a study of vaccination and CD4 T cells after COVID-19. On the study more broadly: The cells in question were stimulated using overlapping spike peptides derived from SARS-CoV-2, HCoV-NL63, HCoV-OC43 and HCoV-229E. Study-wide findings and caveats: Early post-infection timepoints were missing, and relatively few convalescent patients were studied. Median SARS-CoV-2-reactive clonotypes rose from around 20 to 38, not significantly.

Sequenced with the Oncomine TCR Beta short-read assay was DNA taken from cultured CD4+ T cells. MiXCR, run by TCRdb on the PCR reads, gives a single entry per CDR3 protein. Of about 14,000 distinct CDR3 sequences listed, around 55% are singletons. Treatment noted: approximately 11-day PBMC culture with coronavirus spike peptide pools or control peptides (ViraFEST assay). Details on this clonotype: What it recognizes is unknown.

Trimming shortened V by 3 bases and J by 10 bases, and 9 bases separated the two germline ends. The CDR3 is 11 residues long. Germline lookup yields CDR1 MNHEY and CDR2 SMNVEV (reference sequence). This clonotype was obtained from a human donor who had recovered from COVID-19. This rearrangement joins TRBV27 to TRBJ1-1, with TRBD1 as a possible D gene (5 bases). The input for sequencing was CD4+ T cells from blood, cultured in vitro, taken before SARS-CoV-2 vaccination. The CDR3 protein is CASSFRGRAFF. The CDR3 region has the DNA TGTGCCAGCAGTTTTCGGGGACGAGCTTTCTTT.